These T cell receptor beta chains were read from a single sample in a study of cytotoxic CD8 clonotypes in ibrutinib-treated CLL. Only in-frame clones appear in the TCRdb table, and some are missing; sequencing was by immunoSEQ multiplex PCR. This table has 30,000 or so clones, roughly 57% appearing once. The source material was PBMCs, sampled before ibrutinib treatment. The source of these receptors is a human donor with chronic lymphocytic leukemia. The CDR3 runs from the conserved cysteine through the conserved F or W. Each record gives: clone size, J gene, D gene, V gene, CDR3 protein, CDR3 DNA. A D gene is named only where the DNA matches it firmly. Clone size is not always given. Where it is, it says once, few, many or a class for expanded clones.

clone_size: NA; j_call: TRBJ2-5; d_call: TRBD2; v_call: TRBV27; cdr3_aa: CASRTSGGPGETQYF; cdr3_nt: TGTGCCAGCCGGACTAGCGGGGGGCCCGGGGAGACCCAGTACTTC
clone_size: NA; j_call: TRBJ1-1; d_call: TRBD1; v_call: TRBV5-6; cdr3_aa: CASSFLRDSRLRNTEAFF; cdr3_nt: TGTGCCAGCAGCTTCTTGAGGGACAGCAGGCTCCGGAACACTGAAGCTTTCTTT
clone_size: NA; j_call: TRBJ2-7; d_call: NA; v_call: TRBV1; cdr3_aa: CTSSQRTPPRKYF; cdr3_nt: TGCACCAGCAGCCAACGGACCCCTCCGAGGAAGTACTTC
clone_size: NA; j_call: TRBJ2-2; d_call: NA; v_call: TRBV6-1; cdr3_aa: CASSEMAGATGELFF; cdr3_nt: TGTGCCAGCAGTGAAATGGCAGGGGCCACCGGGGAGCTGTTTTTT
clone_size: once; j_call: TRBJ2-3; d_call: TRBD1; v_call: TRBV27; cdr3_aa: CASRQGTGERTDTQYF; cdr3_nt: TGTGCCAGCAGACAAGGGACAGGGGAGCGCACAGATACGCAGTATTTT
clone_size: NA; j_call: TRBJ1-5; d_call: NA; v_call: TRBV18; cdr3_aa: CASSPTVGSNQPQHF; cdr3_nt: TGTGCCAGCTCACCAACAGTTGGAAGCAATCAGCCCCAGCATTTT
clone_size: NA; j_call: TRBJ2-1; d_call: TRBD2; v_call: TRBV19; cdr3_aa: CASAFLAASSYNEQFF; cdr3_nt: TGTGCCAGCGCCTTCCTAGCGGCGAGCTCCTACAATGAGCAGTTCTTC
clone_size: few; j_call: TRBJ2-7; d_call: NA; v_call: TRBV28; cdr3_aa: CASSPLTSQISEQYF; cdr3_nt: TGTGCCAGCAGTCCTCTGACTAGTCAGATCTCCGAGCAGTACTTC
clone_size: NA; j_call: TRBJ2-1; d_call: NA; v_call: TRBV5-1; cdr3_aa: CASSFLAGGISYNEQFF; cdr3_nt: TGCGCCAGCAGCTTTTTGGCTGGGGGCATCTCCTACAATGAGCAGTTCTTC
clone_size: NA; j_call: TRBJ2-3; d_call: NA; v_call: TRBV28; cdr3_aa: CASNSRGSDTQYF; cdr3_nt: TGTGCCAGCAATAGCAGGGGTTCAGATACGCAGTATTTT
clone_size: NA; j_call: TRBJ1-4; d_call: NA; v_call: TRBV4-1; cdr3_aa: CASSQDSGTSNEKLFF; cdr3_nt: TGCGCCAGCAGCCAAGATTCTGGGACATCGAATGAAAAACTGTTTTTT
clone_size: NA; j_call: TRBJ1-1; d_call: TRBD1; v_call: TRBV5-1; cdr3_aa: CASSTDREGEAFF; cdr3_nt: TGCGCCAGCAGCACCGACAGGGAGGGTGAAGCTTTCTTT
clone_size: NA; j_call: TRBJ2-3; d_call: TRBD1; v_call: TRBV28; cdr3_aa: CASSPVPGQGSDTQYF; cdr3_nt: TGTGCCAGCAGTCCCGTGCCGGGACAGGGAAGCGATACGCAGTATTTT
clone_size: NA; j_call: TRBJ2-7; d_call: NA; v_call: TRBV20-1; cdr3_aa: CSATKKGQYF; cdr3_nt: TGCAGTGCCACTAAAAAAGGGCAGTACTTC
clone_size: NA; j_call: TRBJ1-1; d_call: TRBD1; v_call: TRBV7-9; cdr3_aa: CASSLGDSPMNTEAFF; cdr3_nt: TGTGCCAGCAGCTTAGGGGACAGCCCGATGAACACTGAAGCTTTCTTT
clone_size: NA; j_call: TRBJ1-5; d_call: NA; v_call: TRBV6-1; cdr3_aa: CASSALGQYSNQPQHF; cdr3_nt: TGTGCCAGCAGTGCACTCGGACAGTATAGCAATCAGCCCCAGCATTTT
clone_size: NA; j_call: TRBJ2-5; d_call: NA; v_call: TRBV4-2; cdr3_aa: CASSQATYQETQYF; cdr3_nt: TGTGCCAGCAGCCAAGCGACTTACCAAGAGACCCAGTACTTC
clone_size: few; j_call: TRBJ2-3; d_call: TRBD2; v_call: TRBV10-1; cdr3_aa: CASSELLSGSDTQYF; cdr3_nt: TGCGCCAGCAGTGAGTTGCTTAGCGGGAGTGATACGCAGTATTTT
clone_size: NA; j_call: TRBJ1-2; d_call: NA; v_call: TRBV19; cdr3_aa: CASNPGTVYGYTF; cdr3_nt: TGTGCCAGTAACCCCGGGACCGTCTATGGCTACACCTTC
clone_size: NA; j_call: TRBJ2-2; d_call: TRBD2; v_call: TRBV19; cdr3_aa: CASNRGGPGELFF; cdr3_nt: TGTGCCAGTAACCGGGGGGGACCCGGGGAGCTGTTTTTT
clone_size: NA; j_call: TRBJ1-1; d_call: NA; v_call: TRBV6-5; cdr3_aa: CASSYSRGETEAFF; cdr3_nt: TGTGCCAGCAGTTACTCGAGGGGGGAGACTGAAGCTTTCTTT
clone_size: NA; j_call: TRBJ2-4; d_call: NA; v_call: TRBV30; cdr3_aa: CAWSERYNIQYF; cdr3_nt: TGTGCCTGGAGTGAGAGGTACAACATTCAGTACTTC
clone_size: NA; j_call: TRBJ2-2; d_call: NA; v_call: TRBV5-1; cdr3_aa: CASSLALRGNTGELFF; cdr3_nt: TGCGCCAGCAGCTTGGCCCTCAGGGGGAACACCGGGGAGCTGTTTTTT
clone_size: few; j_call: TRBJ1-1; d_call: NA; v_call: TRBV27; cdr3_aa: CASVGMNTEAFF; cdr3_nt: TGTGCCAGCGTGGGCATGAACACTGAAGCTTTCTTT
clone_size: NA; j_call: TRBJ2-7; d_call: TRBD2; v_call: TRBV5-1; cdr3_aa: CASSNRYGTNNYEQYF; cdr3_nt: TGCGCCAGCAGCAATCGATACGGGACTAACAACTACGAGCAGTACTTC
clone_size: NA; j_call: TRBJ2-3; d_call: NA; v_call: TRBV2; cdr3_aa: CASSESGSTDTQYF; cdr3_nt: TGTGCCAGCAGTGAAAGCGGCAGCACAGATACGCAGTATTTT
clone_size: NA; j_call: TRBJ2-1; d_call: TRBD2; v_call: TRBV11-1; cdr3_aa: CASSASGGLNEQFF; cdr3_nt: TGTGCCAGCAGCGCTAGCGGGGGCCTCAATGAGCAGTTCTTC
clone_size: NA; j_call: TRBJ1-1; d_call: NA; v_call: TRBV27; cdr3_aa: CASSPFSGGASAFF; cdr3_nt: TGTGCCAGCAGTCCCTTTTCCGGGGGCGCCTCGGCTTTCTTT
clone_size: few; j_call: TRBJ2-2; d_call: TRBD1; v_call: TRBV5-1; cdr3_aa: CASSLVSRGQGAGELFF; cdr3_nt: TGCGCCAGCAGCTTGGTCTCTCGAGGACAGGGGGCCGGGGAGCTGTTTTTT